Shown below are 29 T cell receptor beta chains from a single sample sequenced in a study of blood T cells in healthy people across ages. The second PCR ran about 6 to 12 cycles with a sample-barcoded 5' primer and J-beta primers. MiXCR, run by TCRdb on the 5' RACE reads, gives a single entry per CDR3 protein. Of over 600,000 distinct CDR3 sequences listed, around a fifth were seen once; the top ten hold roughly 3.4%. The sample taken for sequencing was blood. The source of these receptors is a man between 65 and 79 years old in good health.

The V gene is TRBV5-5, the J gene TRBJ2-5, with D perhaps assigned TRBD1 or TRBD2 (6 bases each). The last part of the DNA fits TRBJ2-1 better; the J call may be wrong. Germline V lookup: CDR1 SGHKS, CDR2 YYEKEE (reference sequence). The CDR3 contains 15 residues. CDR3 in amino acids: CASSLNGGKVDEQFF. DNA for the CDR3: TGTGCCAGCAGCTTGAACGGGGGCAAGGTCGATGAGCAGTTCTTC.

The rearrangement joins TRBV21-1 to TRBJ1-5; the D call of TRBD1 is as the table states it, not checked on the DNA. TRBV21-1 is a listed pseudogene. CDR3 length: 15 amino acids. The CDR3 bases are TGTGCCAGCAGCAAACTTGATGGGACAGGCAAACCCCAGCATTTT. Protein product: CASSKLDGTGKPQHF.

This chain connects TRBV19 to TRBJ2-1, with D uncertain. Per germline, CDR1 LNHDA and CDR2 SQIVND (reference sequence). This CDR3 region has 12 residues. V was pared by 8 bases and J by 5 bases, with 10 bases between. The CDR3 spells CASGYADNEQFF. DNA for the CDR3: TGTGCCAGTGGATATGCAGACAATGAGCAGTTCTTC.

This chain connects TRBV7-9 to TRBJ2-1, with D perhaps TRBD2 (6 bases). The CDR3 has 17 amino acids. Trimming removed 5 bases at V and 0 bases at J, with 17 bases between. In germline, CDR1 is SEHNR, CDR2 FQNEAQ (reference sequence). The CDR3 loop reads CASSPNVGEASYNEQFF. In nucleotides, the CDR3 is TGTGCCAGCAGCCCCAATGTGGGGGAGGCCTCCTACAATGAGCAGTTCTTC.

V usage is TRBV27 and J usage is TRBJ2-2; tentative D call: TRBD2 (5 bases). The CDR3 extends over 13 amino acids. V lost 3 bases to trimming and J lost 6 bases, with 8 bases between them. Per the germline V gene, CDR1 is MNHEY and CDR2 is SMNVEV (reference sequence). The CDR3 loop is CASSLLAAGELFF. The DNA of the CDR3 is TGTGCCAGCAGTTTGCTAGCCGCCGGGGAGCTGTTTTTT.

This chain joins TRBV11-3 and TRBJ1-5; D may be TRBD1 (6 bases). Trimming shortened V by 0 bases and J by 5 bases, and 17 bases separated the two germline ends. The CDR3 is 17 residues long. CDR1 and CDR2 (germline): SGHNT, YENEEA. The CDR3 region has the DNA TGTGCCAGCAGCTTAGATCAAGTCAGGGGAGCTTATCAGCCCCAGCATTTT. Translating gives CASSLDQVRGAYQPQHF.

Ten or more counts support this clonotype. The chain links TRBV3-1 to TRBJ2-1, with D tentatively TRBD2 (6 bases). The germline V gene encodes CDR1 LGHDT and CDR2 YNNKEL (reference sequence). The ends were cut back, 2 bases at V and 10 bases at J, with 15 bases in the middle. CDR3 length equals 14 residues. Here the CDR3 reads CASSQSGGRTEQFF. The DNA of the CDR3 is TGTGCCAGCAGCCAAAGTGGGGGGAGAACCGAGCAGTTCTTC.

The chain is built from TRBV27 and TRBJ2-5, with TRBD2 identical over 12 bases. This CDR3 has 16 residues. CDR1 and CDR2 (germline): MNHEY, SMNVEV (reference sequence). The trim removed 8 bases at V and 5 bases at J, leaving 12 bases unmatched. CDR3 residues: CASLNLAGGPTETQYF. The DNA for the CDR3 is TGTGCCAGCTTAAACCTAGCGGGAGGGCCTACGGAGACCCAGTACTTC.

This clonotype was seen a handful of times. The chain is built from TRBV11-2 and TRBJ2-5; 11 nucleotides match TRBD1. The J call may be incorrect, as the DNA end agrees better with TRBJ2-7. Germline CDR1 reads SGHAT; CDR2 reads FQNNGV. The CDR3 sequence is 14 residues long. The CDR3 DNA follows: TGTGCCAGCAGGATCGGACAGGGGGCGATCGAGCAGTACTTC. It is translated as CASRIGQGAIEQYF.

This clonotype was seen only a few times. This chain joins TRBV29-1 and TRBJ2-1; 8 nucleotides line up with TRBD2. The J call may be faulty, since TRBJ2-7 better matches the DNA end. The CDR3 is 15 residues long. Germline V gene data show CDR1 as SQVTM and CDR2 as ANQGSEA. Here the CDR3 DNA reads TGCAGCGCCACAAAAGACGGCCGGGAGGGCTACGAGCAGTACTTC. Amino acids: CSATKDGREGYEQYF.

The chain uses TRBV6-5 and TRBJ2-1; D possibly uses TRBD1 or TRBD2 (5 bases each). The CDR3 is made up of 12 amino acids. CDR1 and CDR2 from the germline V gene are MNHEY and SVGAGI. Trimming removed 5 bases from V and 6 bases from J, with 8 bases in between. The CDR3 here is CASSTGPNEQFF. The DNA for the CDR3 is TGTGCCAGCAGTACGGGGCCCAATGAGCAGTTCTTC.

The rearrangement joins TRBV6-2 or TRBV6-3 to TRBJ1-1; D is perhaps TRBD1 (6 bases). Trimming shortened V by 0 bases and J by 2 bases, and 10 bases separated the two germline ends. Germline values: CDR1 MNHEY, CDR2 SVGEGT. The CDR3 is 15 residues long. The CDR3 coding sequence is TGTGCCAGCAGTTACTCGCCGGGACAAAACACTGAAGCTTTCTTT. Translating it yields CASSYSPGQNTEAFF.

This clonotype was detected only a few times. This could be a read error, since a much larger clone is one nucleotide away. As DNA, the CDR3 is TGTGCCGGCGGGGCAGGGGCGGAGTACAATGAGCAGTTCTTC. It translates to CAGGAGAEYNEQFF. The genes are TRBV12-3 or TRBV12-4 and TRBJ2-1; either TRBD1 or TRBD2 may supply D (6 bases each). The CDR3 is made up of 14 amino acids. Trimming pared 11 bases from V and 4 bases from J, leaving 18 bases between.

This clonotype was picked up a small number of times. The rearrangement links TRBV5-1 to TRBJ2-5; D is unclear. The DNA matches TRBJ2-1 better at its end, which makes the J call doubtful. The CDR3 runs to 13 residues. CDR1 is SGHRS, CDR2 YFSETQ, per germline. The CDR3 DNA follows: TGCGCCAGCAGCTTGGATTCTGAAGGTGAGCAGTTCTTC. Encoded protein: CASSLDSEGEQFF.

This clonotype has only a few counts. The V and J genes are TRBV5-6 and TRBJ2-5; 10 bases line up with TRBD1. The J call is in doubt because the DNA end fits TRBJ2-7 better. Germline assignment: CDR1 SGHDT and CDR2 YYEEEE. The CDR3 spans 13 residues. This CDR3 is CASSVGQGNEQYF. In DNA, the CDR3 is TGTGCCAGCAGCGTGGGACAGGGGAACGAGCAGTACTTC.

The chain carries TRBV7-9 and TRBJ2-3; 11 bases align to TRBD2. This CDR3 comprises 16 residues. Trimming cost V 4 bases and J 6 bases; bases outside gene matches: 9. Looked up from germline, CDR1 is SEHNR and CDR2 is FQNEAQ (reference sequence). The CDR3 nucleotides are TGTGCCAGCAGCTCAGGGACTAGCGGTCCGGCGGATACGCAGTATTTT. Translating gives CASSSGTSGPADTQYF.

The chain has TRBV20-1 and TRBJ1-1; tentative D call: TRBD1 (5 bases). From germline, CDR1 is DFQATT and CDR2 SNEGSKA (reference sequence). The CDR3 extends over 14 amino acids. Trimming took 2 bases from V and 2 from J, leaving 12 bases between them. In nucleotides, the CDR3 is TGCAGTGCTAGACACAGCGACAGAAACACTGAAGCTTTCTTT. Amino acid sequence: CSARHSDRNTEAFF.

The chain employs TRBV3-1 and TRBJ1-2; D is unresolved. Germline CDR1 is LGHDT and CDR2 is YNNKEL (reference sequence). The V gene lost 5 bases and the J gene lost 5 bases, with 21 bases spanning the gap. This CDR3 comprises 16 residues. The CDR3 coding sequence is TGTGCCAGCAGCGATGGGCTTGGGCCCCTGGGGTATGGCTACACCTTC. This encodes CASSDGLGPLGYGYTF.

This clonotype was recorded a few times. The chain has TRBV12-3 or TRBV12-4 and TRBJ2-5; unclear D gene. The last part of the DNA fits TRBJ2-1 better; the J call may be wrong. The CDR3 totals 12 residues. The CDR3: CASSLPHNEQFF. The DNA for the CDR3 is TGTGCCAGCAGTTTACCTCACAATGAGCAGTTCTTC.

This clonotype was counted at least ten times. The chain carries TRBV5-6 and TRBJ2-7, with 7 bases aligning to TRBD1. CDR3 length: 13 residues. With V trimmed by 3 bases and J by 5 bases, 5 bases remained unmatched. Germline CDR1 and CDR2: SGHDT and YYEEEE. This CDR3 is CASSSLTGHEQYF. The CDR3 DNA reads TGTGCCAGCAGCTCATTGACAGGGCACGAGCAGTACTTC.

This clonotype was seen repeatedly, ten times or more. The chain links TRBV12-3 or TRBV12-4 to TRBJ2-5, with a possible D match to TRBD1 (5 bases). The V and J ends lost 6 bases and 5 bases respectively, with 16 bases between them. The CDR3 contains 14 residues. The CDR3 region is CASRPTTTVETQYF. The CDR3 DNA sequence: TGTGCCAGCAGACCTACCACGACAGTTGAGACCCAGTACTTC.

The chain couples TRBV15 to TRBJ2-5, with D possibly matching TRBD2 (5 bases). The length of the CDR3 is 14 residues. Per the germline V gene, CDR1 is LNHNV and CDR2 is YYDKDF (reference sequence). Trimming removed 2 bases at V and 5 bases at J, with 12 bases between. CDR3 amino acids: CATSRRGSSETQYF. CDR3 in DNA: TGTGCCACCAGCAGACGGGGATCAAGCGAGACCCAGTACTTC. Drawing the rest from reference TRBV15 and TRBJ2-5, the complete variable domain is DAMVIQNPRYQVTQFGKPVTLSCSQTLNHNVMYWYQQKSSQAPKLLFHYYDKDFNNEADTPDNFQSRRPNTSFCFLDIRSPGLGDTAMYLCATSRRGSSETQYFGPGTRLLVL.

This clonotype was counted only a few times. The chain joins TRBV3-1 to TRBJ2-5, with no clear D. Looked up from germline, CDR1 is LGHDT and CDR2 is YNNKEL (reference sequence). Trimming took 4 bases from V and 2 from J, leaving 11 bases between them. The CDR3 runs 14 residues. This CDR3 reads CASSPSGNQETQYF. The CDR3 nucleotides are TGTGCCAGCAGCCCCTCTGGAAATCAAGAGACCCAGTACTTC.

In the case of this clonotype: An end of the junction does not agree with germline; a read error may underlie this. This sequence joins TRBV29-1 and TRBJ2-3, with 8 bases fitting TRBD2. This CDR3 is built from 15 residues. Germline CDR1 SQVTM, CDR2 ANQGSEA. CDR3 sequence: CSVEMGAGGSNTQDF. The CDR3 nucleotides read TGCAGCGTTGAAATGGGTGCGGGAGGATCAAATACGCAGGATTTT.

The CDR3 is CASSGQVNTEAFF. DNA for the CDR3: TGTGCCAGCAGCGGACAGGTGAACACTGAAGCTTTCTTT. V and J are TRBV11-1 and TRBJ1-1, with TRBD1 matching over 7 bases. CDR1 and CDR2 (germline): SGHAT, FQDESV (reference sequence). After removal of 5 bases from V and 0 bases from J, the junction contained 0 bases not matched to a gene. There are 13 residues in the CDR3.

The V and J genes are TRBV12-3 or TRBV12-4 and TRBJ2-1; TRBD2 agrees at 12 bases. The CDR3 has 17 residues. The V and J ends lost 6 bases and 9 bases, in that order; junction bases with no gene match: 15. The CDR3 loop reads CASSPTQGLAGSSEQFF. CDR3 sequence (DNA): TGTGCCAGCAGCCCCACGCAGGGACTAGCGGGTAGCAGTGAGCAGTTCTTC.

This clonotype was counted between two and nine times. CDR3 region: CASSLWQGVEGYTF. DNA for the CDR3: TGTGCCAGCAGTTTATGGCAAGGTGTAGAGGGCTACACCTTC. The chain combines TRBV12-3 or TRBV12-4 with TRBJ1-2; D is undetermined. The CDR3 totals 14 residues. V shed 2 bases and J shed 8 bases, with 15 bases lying between them.

The chain couples TRBV7-9 to TRBJ2-7; 8 bases match TRBD2. CDR3 length equals 12 residues. Germline V lookup: CDR1 SEHNR, CDR2 FQNEAQ (reference sequence). The J segment lost 8 bases and the V segment lost 1 base, leaving 1 base of the junction unmatched. The CDR3 bases are TGTGCCAGCAGCTTAGGACTAGCGCAGCAGTACTTC. It translates to CASSLGLAQQYF.

This clonotype was seen more than once but under ten times. V usage is TRBV29-1 and J usage is TRBJ2-1; 12 positions match TRBD1. J lost 8 bases, V lost 6 bases, and 17 bases had no gene match. The CDR3 contains 17 residues. Germline loops: CDR1 SQVTM, CDR2 ANQGSEA. In DNA form, the CDR3 reads TGCAGCGTACAATTTTTTACCGGGACAGGGGGCTTGGATGAGCAGTTCTTC. Protein: CSVQFFTGTGGLDEQFF.